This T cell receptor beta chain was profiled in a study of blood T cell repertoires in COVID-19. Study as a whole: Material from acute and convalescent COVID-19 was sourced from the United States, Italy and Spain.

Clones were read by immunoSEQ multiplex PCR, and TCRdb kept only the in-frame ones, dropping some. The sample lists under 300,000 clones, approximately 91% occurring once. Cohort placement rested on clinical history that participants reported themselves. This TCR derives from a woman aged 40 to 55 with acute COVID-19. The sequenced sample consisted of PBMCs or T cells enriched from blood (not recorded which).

This chain's CDR3 is CASSLFAGDTEAFF. The CDR3 DNA follows: TGTGCCAGCAGCTTATTTGCCGGGGATACTGAAGCTTTCTTT. V gene TRBV7-9 combines with J gene TRBJ1-1; D is unresolved. This CDR3 is built from 14 residues. The V and J ends lost 2 bases and 5 bases respectively, with 12 bases between them. Germline V lookup: CDR1 SEHNR, CDR2 FQNEAQ (reference sequence).